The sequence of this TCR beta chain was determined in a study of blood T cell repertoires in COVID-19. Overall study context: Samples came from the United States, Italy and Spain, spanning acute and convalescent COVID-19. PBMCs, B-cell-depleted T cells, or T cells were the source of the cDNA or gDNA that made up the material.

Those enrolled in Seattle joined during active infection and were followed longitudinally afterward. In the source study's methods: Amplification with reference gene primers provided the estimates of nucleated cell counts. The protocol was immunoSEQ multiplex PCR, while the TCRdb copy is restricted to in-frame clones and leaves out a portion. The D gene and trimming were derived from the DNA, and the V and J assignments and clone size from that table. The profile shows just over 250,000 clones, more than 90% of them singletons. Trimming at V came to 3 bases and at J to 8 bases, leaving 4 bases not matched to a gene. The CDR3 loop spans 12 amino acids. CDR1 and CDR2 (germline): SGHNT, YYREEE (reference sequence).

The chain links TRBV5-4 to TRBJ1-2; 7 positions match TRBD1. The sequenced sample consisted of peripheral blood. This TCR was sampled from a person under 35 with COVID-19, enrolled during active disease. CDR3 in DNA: TGTGCCAGCAGCTCGGACAGGAGCGGCTACACCTTC. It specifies CASSSDRSGYTF.